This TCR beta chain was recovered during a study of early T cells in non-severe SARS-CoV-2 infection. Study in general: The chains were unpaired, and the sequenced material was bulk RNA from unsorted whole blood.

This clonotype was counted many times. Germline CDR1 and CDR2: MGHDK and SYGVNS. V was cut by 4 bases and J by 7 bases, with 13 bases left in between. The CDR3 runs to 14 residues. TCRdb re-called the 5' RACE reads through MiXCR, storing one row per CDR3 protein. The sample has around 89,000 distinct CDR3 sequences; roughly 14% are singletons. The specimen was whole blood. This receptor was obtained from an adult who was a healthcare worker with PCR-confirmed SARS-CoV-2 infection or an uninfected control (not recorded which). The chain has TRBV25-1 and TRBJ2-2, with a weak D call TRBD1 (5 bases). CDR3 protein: CASSASGKDGELFF. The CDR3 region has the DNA TGTGCCAGCAGTGCCTCAGGGAAGGACGGGGAGCTGTTTTTT. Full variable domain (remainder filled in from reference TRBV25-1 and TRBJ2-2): EADIYQTPRYLVIGTGKKITLECSQTMGHDKMYWYQQDPGMELHLIHYSYGVNSTEKGDLSSESTVSRIRTEHFPLTLESARPSHTSQYLCASSASGKDGELFFGEGSRLTVL.